Listed below are T cell receptor beta chains from one sample, sequenced in a study of blood T cell repertoires in COVID-19. Libraries were prepared by immunoSEQ multiplex PCR; TCRdb keeps only in-frame clonotypes and omits some of them. Here the sample spans 250,000 to 350,000 clones, about nine tenths being singletons. Sequencing was carried out using peripheral blood. The receptor set was obtained from a woman aged 25 to 39 with COVID-19, enrolled during active disease. CDR3s include the opening cysteine and the closing phenylalanine or tryptophan. A D gene is named only where the DNA matches it firmly. Expanded clones are given a class, and other clones once, few, many or no size at all.

d_call	clone_size	j_call	v_call	cdr3_aa	cdr3_nt
TRBD2	once	TRBJ2-3	TRBV5-4	CASSLELAGASDTQYF	TGTGCCAGCAGCTTGGAACTAGCGGGAGCGTCAGATACGCAGTATTTT
TRBD1	.	TRBJ1-2	TRBV24-1	CATRGQGENGYTF	TGTGCCACCAGGGGACAGGGGGAAAATGGCTACACCTTC
TRBD2	.	TRBJ2-1	TRBV10-1	CASSDSAGGKQFF	TGCGCCAGCAGTGATTCAGCGGGAGGCAAGCAGTTCTTC
TRBD1	.	TRBJ1-5	TRBV7-2	CASSTEGEDRAHGQPQHF	TGTGCCAGCAGCACTGAAGGAGAAGACAGGGCGCATGGTCAGCCCCAGCATTTT
TRBD2	.	TRBJ2-7	TRBV16	CASSQTSFNEQYF	TGTGCCAGCAGTCAGACTAGCTTCAACGAGCAGTACTTC
.	.	TRBJ1-4	TRBV5-5	CASSPNLGGEKLFF	TGTGCCAGCAGCCCGAACCTCGGGGGGGAAAAACTGTTTTTT
.	.	TRBJ2-5	TRBV4-2	CASSQGSGEETQYF	TGTGCCAGCAGCCAAGGGTCAGGGGAAGAGACCCAGTACTTC
.	.	TRBJ1-1	TRBV19	CATTGGTWTEAFF	TGTGCCACCACGGGGGGGACATGGACTGAAGCTTTCTTT
.	.	TRBJ1-3	TRBV2	CATNRDIADTIYF	TGTGCCACAAACCGGGACATCGCCGACACCATATATTTT
.	.	TRBJ1-2	TRBV28	CASSPTGLNPSGYGYTF	TGTGCCAGCAGCCCCACGGGACTTAACCCTAGCGGGTATGGCTACACCTTC
.	.	TRBJ2-1	TRBV10-3	CAIRRGPGAYEQFF	TGTGCCATCCGCCGGGGTCCCGGAGCCTATGAGCAGTTCTTC
.	.	TRBJ2-1	TRBV2	CASSEVIDISYNEQFF	TGTGCCAGCAGTGAAGTGATAGATATCTCCTACAATGAGCAGTTCTTC
.	.	TRBJ1-5	TRBV9	CASSAEYRETKLYSNQPQHF	TGTGCCAGCAGCGCCGAATACAGGGAGACAAAACTCTATAGCAATCAGCCCCAGCATTTT
TRBD2	few	TRBJ2-3	TRBV6-4	CASSDSSGRDTQYF	TGTGCCAGCAGTGACTCTAGCGGGAGAGATACGCAGTATTTT
TRBD1	.	TRBJ1-5	TRBV28	CASSLGQDNQPQHF	TGTGCCAGCAGTTTAGGACAGGACAATCAGCCCCAGCATTTT
TRBD1	.	TRBJ2-7	TRBV15	CATSRGTGSSYEQYF	TGTGCCACCAGCAGAGGGACAGGGAGCTCCTACGAGCAGTACTTC
.	.	TRBJ1-5	TRBV29-1	CSVEEGQGKGQPQHF	TGCAGCGTTGAAGAGGGGCAGGGAAAAGGTCAGCCCCAGCATTTT
.	.	TRBJ1-5	TRBV12-3/TRBV12-4	CASSRGDFEPQHF	TGTGCCAGCAGTCGGGGAGATTTCGAGCCCCAGCATTTT
TRBD1	.	TRBJ2-7	TRBV23-1	CASSHYGRGCIYEQYF	TGCGCCAGCAGTCACTACGGCAGGGGGTGTATCTACGAGCAGTACTTC
.	.	TRBJ1-1	TRBV30	CAWTPGLLAFF	TGTGCCTGGACCCCGGGACTCCTGGCTTTCTTT
TRBD1	.	TRBJ1-2	TRBV7-9	CASSLDRTGLPNYGYTF	TGTGCCAGCAGCTTAGACCGGACAGGGTTACCTAACTATGGCTACACCTTC
TRBD2	once	TRBJ2-5	TRBV6-5	CASAPGLAGETQYF	TGTGCCAGCGCCCCAGGGCTAGCGGGGGAGACCCAGTACTTC
.	.	TRBJ1-2	TRBV7-9	CASSLAEPYGYTF	TGTGCCAGCAGCTTAGCGGAGCCATATGGCTACACCTTC
.	.	TRBJ2-2	TRBV2	CASSETGGELFF	TGTGCCAGCAGTGAAACCGGCGGGGAGCTGTTTTTT
TRBD1	.	TRBJ2-2	TRBV3-1/TRBV3-2	CASSADRGPNTGELFF	TGTGCCAGCAGCGCAGACAGGGGCCCGAACACCGGGGAGCTGTTTTTT
.	.	TRBJ1-1	TRBV28	CASSSNPGNTEAFF	TGTGCCAGCAGTTCAAACCCAGGGAACACTGAAGCTTTCTTT
TRBD2	.	TRBJ2-1	TRBV2	CASSELAGYASSYNEQFF	TGTGCCAGCAGTGAACTAGCGGGGTATGCAAGCTCCTACAATGAGCAGTTCTTC
TRBD1	.	TRBJ2-2	TRBV5-8	CASRGQGAVLGELFF	TGTGCCAGCAGAGGGCAGGGGGCTGTTTTGGGGGAGCTGTTTTTT
.	.	TRBJ1-4	TRBV2	CASSEGQSEKLFF	TGTGCCAGCAGTGAAGGACAGTCTGAAAAACTGTTTTTT
.	.	TRBJ1-1	TRBV9	CASSGQMNTEAFF	TGTGCCAGCAGCGGACAAATGAACACTGAAGCTTTCTTT
TRBD1	.	TRBJ1-4	TRBV10-3	CAISAGGGEKLFF	TGTGCCATCAGTGCAGGGGGTGGCGAAAAACTGTTTTTT
.	.	TRBJ2-3	TRBV19	CASPPSQGTPTDTQYF	TGTGCCAGTCCTCCCTCCCAGGGGACACCCACAGATACGCAGTATTTT